This is a list of T cell receptor beta chains from one sample in a study of identical twins. TCRdb re-called the 5' RACE reads through MiXCR, storing one row per CDR3 protein. The sample consists of about 660,000 distinct CDR3 sequences, 8.6% of them appearing once. This same sample was also part of a study on yellow fever vaccine responses in identical twins.

The material sequenced was PBMCs. The source of these receptors is a woman aged 18-30 years in good health. The conserved cysteine and the conserved F or W are not part of the CDR3 here.

v_gene: TRBV5-5
CDR3aa: ASSLTGRTNEKLF

v_gene: TRBV5-6
CDR3aa: ASYDSGTAYGYT

v_gene: TRBV4-1
CDR3aa: ASSDPSPGTGGSSGANVLT

v_gene: TRBV4-3
CDR3aa: ASSPERRTSGADTQY

v_gene: TRBV7-9
CDR3aa: ASSPPGLLAYEQY

v_gene: TRBV3-1
CDR3aa: ASSPTPQGNYGYT

v_gene: TRBV5-5
CDR3aa: ASSLGPRGSTDTQY

v_gene: TRBV20-1
CDR3aa: SARERGNEQY

v_gene: TRBV4-3
CDR3aa: ASSPYGGSTDTQY

v_gene: TRBV6-5
CDR3aa: ASHGLVDEQY

v_gene: TRBV10-3
CDR3aa: AISGGAEAF

v_gene: TRBV7-2
CDR3aa: ASSLKAPAYEQY

v_gene: TRBV27
CDR3aa: ASSLYPRGVGTGELF

v_gene: TRBV28
CDR3aa: ASSLPYRGVDYGYT

v_gene: TRBV5-1
CDR3aa: ASSTSPREGYT

v_gene: TRBV7-9
CDR3aa: ASRLRDNPYNEQF

v_gene: TRBV12-3/TRBV12-4
CDR3aa: ASSFGNWELF

v_gene: TRBV20-1
CDR3aa: SARQGAGTDTQY

v_gene: TRBV9
CDR3aa: ASRDDSLGRTQY

v_gene: TRBV9
CDR3aa: ASSVASPPGNQPQH

v_gene: TRBV27
CDR3aa: ASRENNEQF

v_gene: TRBV7-9
CDR3aa: ASSYRNDIRAF

v_gene: TRBV28
CDR3aa: ASSFGGSLQETQY

v_gene: TRBV9
CDR3aa: ASSSGAGGNEQF

v_gene: TRBV11-2
CDR3aa: ASSPRRQGGSPLH

v_gene: TRBV18
CDR3aa: ASSTSLTSYEQY

v_gene: TRBV20-1
CDR3aa: RAPGQGAGEQY

v_gene: TRBV30
CDR3aa: AWSVHPGVNEQF

v_gene: TRBV9
CDR3aa: ASSVTQTRELTDTQY

v_gene: TRBV7-9
CDR3aa: ASSLVIGTGTGELF

v_gene: TRBV15
CDR3aa: ATNGGHNEQF

v_gene: TRBV6-1
CDR3aa: ASKLWFSAILSTDTQY

v_gene: TRBV28
CDR3aa: ASSFSDSYEQY

v_gene: TRBV21-1
CDR3aa: ASSKGRGDTEAF

v_gene: TRBV7-9
CDR3aa: ASSLNQDNGYT

v_gene: TRBV4-3
CDR3aa: ASSQKTSPHSNEKLF

v_gene: TRBV20-1
CDR3aa: CARKLAGVVWSTDTQY

v_gene: TRBV18
CDR3aa: ASSPLGAVSEAF

v_gene: TRBV10-2
CDR3aa: ASSAFLQDTQY

v_gene: TRBV6-1
CDR3aa: ASSGGRGRESEAF

v_gene: TRBV11-2
CDR3aa: ASSLGRETGFKDTQY

v_gene: TRBV4-3
CDR3aa: ASSQVPQVLAGTDTQY

v_gene: TRBV20-1
CDR3aa: SAGTGTSGGNEQF

v_gene: TRBV29-1
CDR3aa: SGRGDPGELF

v_gene: TRBV25-1
CDR3aa: ASSDRNIQY

v_gene: TRBV20-1
CDR3aa: SAAPPVDGETQY

v_gene: TRBV20-1
CDR3aa: SAQKDEWTSGQKNEQF

v_gene: TRBV2
CDR3aa: ASGEFGNQPQH

v_gene: TRBV5-6
CDR3aa: ASSSITSGPPYEQY

v_gene: TRBV2
CDR3aa: ASSELGGQGEQY

v_gene: TRBV15
CDR3aa: ATSSGSVQETQY

v_gene: TRBV20-1
CDR3aa: SARDGQATSYEQY

v_gene: TRBV20-1
CDR3aa: SASKGEYEQY

v_gene: TRBV5-1
CDR3aa: ASSLADGVGYT

v_gene: TRBV28
CDR3aa: ASRRTGTGVAGNIQY

v_gene: TRBV27
CDR3aa: ASSLWGAGTQPQH

v_gene: TRBV4-1
CDR3aa: ASSADTQY